This TCR beta chain was found in a study of a mutant IDH1 vaccine in newly diagnosed glioma. Study in general: Patients came in for eight vaccinations, in weeks 1, 3, 5, 7, 11, 15, 19 and 23.

The time point denotes: week 5, during vaccination. Vaccination used 300 ug of mutant IDH1 20-mer peptide per dose, with topical imiquimod. Profiling relied on immunoSEQ multiplex PCR, and the TCRdb table lists in-frame clones only, not all of them. In the table there are about 26,000 clones, around 85% of which are singletons. The CDR3 length is 17 residues. The V gene's germline CDR1 is SGHRS and CDR2 YFSETQ. V lost 0 bases, J lost 4 bases, and 7 bases stayed unmatched. As for this clone: Antigen unknown.

The clonotype comes from a man in his forties with glioma. Some clones in this sample may be carry-over from other donors' samples. The rearrangement uses TRBV5-1 and TRBJ2-2, with 9 positions matching TRBD1. Source: PBMCs, taken from a glioma patient whose treatment included an IDH1 peptide vaccine. DNA of the CDR3: TGCGCCAGCAGCTTGGCAATCGGGACAGGGTTCACCGGGGAGCTGTTTTTT. Protein sequence: CASSLAIGTGFTGELFF. Looking up the rest from reference TRBV5-1 and TRBJ2-2 gives the full variable domain: KAGVTQTPRYLIKTRGQQVTLSCSPISGHRSVSWYQQTPGQGLQFLFEYFSETQRNKGNFPGRFSGRQFSNSRSEMNVSTLELGDSALYLCASSLAIGTGFTGELFFGEGSRLTVL.